This passage covers 24 T cell receptor beta chains from one sample sequenced in a study of blood T cell repertoires in COVID-19. Libraries were prepared by immunoSEQ multiplex PCR; TCRdb keeps only in-frame clonotypes and omits some of them. The profile shows roughly 100,000 clones, around 85% of them singletons. Input material: peripheral blood. The receptors originated from a woman in her 70s with active or convalescent COVID-19.

The chain is built from TRBV5-5 and TRBJ2-5; no reliable D call. The CDR3 runs to 13 residues. Germline V gene sequence: CDR1 SGHKS, CDR2 YYEKEE (reference sequence). Trimming took 3 bases from V and 7 from J, leaving 13 bases between them. The CDR3, as DNA: TGTGCCAGCAGCTCCCTAGATACGACGACCCAGTACTTC. Residues: CASSSLDTTTQYF. The whole variable domain, filled in from reference TRBV5-5 and TRBJ2-5, reads DAGVTQSPTHLIKTRGQQVTLRCSPISGHKSVSWYQQVLGQGPQFIFQYYEKEERGRGNFPDRFSARQFPNYSSELNVNALLLGDSALYLCASSSLDTTTQYFGPGTRLLVL.

The chain couples TRBV6-5 to TRBJ1-4; 9 nucleotides align to TRBD1. The J segment lost 6 bases and the V segment lost 7 bases, leaving 9 bases of the junction unmatched. The germline V gene encodes CDR1 MNHEY and CDR2 SVGAGI. The CDR3 covers 15 residues. CDR3: CASNKQGAGDEKLFF. The CDR3 region has the DNA TGTGCCAGCAATAAACAGGGGGCAGGGGATGAAAAACTGTTTTTT.

The J gene is TRBJ1-5, the V gene TRBV2; TRBD1 agrees at 8 bases. The CDR3 length is 15 residues. The germline CDR1 and CDR2 sequences are SNHLY and FYNNEI. The V and J ends lost 0 bases and 10 bases, in that order; junction bases with no gene match: 8. The CDR3 DNA sequence: TGTGCCAGCAGTGAAGCACCAGGGGGCGGAGAACCCCAGCATTTT. Encoded protein: CASSEAPGGGEPQHF.

The genes are TRBV28 and TRBJ1-5; 10 bases are shared with TRBD1. The J segment lost 6 bases and the V segment lost 6 bases, leaving 8 bases of the junction unmatched. The CDR3 is 15 amino acids. Germline CDR1 is MDHEN and CDR2 is SYDVKM. The CDR3 is CASRKGQGVIQPQHF. The CDR3 region has the DNA TGTGCCAGCAGAAAAGGACAGGGGGTGATTCAGCCCCAGCATTTT.

The chain couples TRBV19 to TRBJ1-6; no definite D call. The CDR3 totals 15 residues. V gave up 5 bases and J gave up 4 bases, with 12 bases separating them. CDR1 is LNHDA and CDR2 is SQIVND in the germline V gene (reference sequence). In DNA form, the CDR3 reads TGTGCCAGTAGTCCCGACACTGGGTATAATTCACCCCTCCACTTT. This encodes CASSPDTGYNSPLHF.

The chain recombines TRBV10-3 with TRBJ2-1; no clear D. V dropped 4 bases and J dropped 7 bases, with 8 bases sitting between them. The CDR3 sequence is 12 residues long. Germline CDR1 reads ENHRY; CDR2 reads SYGVKD. As DNA, the CDR3 is TGTGCCATCAGTGTAGCTAGTAATGAGCAGTTCTTC. Translation: CAISVASNEQFF.

DNA for the CDR3: TGTGCCAGCAGCTCCGAGGGTGGGTACACTGAAGCTTTCTTT. Residues: CASSSEGGYTEAFF. The chain employs TRBV5-5 and TRBJ1-1; D remains unclear. The CDR3 is 14 residues long. The V and J ends lost 3 bases and 3 bases respectively, with 12 bases between them. CDR1 SGHKS and CDR2 YYEKEE come from the germline V gene (reference sequence).

V gene TRBV29-1 combines with J gene TRBJ2-1; 9 positions agree with TRBD2. With V trimmed by 5 bases and J by 7 bases, 12 bases remained unmatched. There are 15 residues in the CDR3. Germline V gene sequence: CDR1 SQVTM, CDR2 ANQGSEA. CDR3 amino acids: CSVPAGSGGPNEQFF. The CDR3 region has the DNA TGCAGCGTTCCAGCGGGTAGCGGGGGCCCTAATGAGCAGTTCTTC.

In this sample, this clone turned up once. The rearrangement uses TRBV5-4 and TRBJ1-4, with D possibly TRBD1 on 5 matching bases. CDR1 and CDR2 (germline): SGHNT, YYREEE (reference sequence). This CDR3 spans 14 amino acids. V was shortened by 7 bases and J by 3 bases, with 13 bases between the two germline ends. Written as DNA, the CDR3 is TGTGCCAGCTCCGGGGAGGGGTCTAATGAAAAACTGTTTTTT. This gives the protein CASSGEGSNEKLFF.

The chain employs TRBV5-5 and TRBJ1-2; weak D call: TRBD1 (5 bases). The CDR3 covers 15 residues. V gave up 3 bases and J gave up 0 bases, with 12 bases separating them. The germline CDR1 and CDR2 sequences are SGHKS and YYEKEE (reference sequence). CDR3 protein: CASSSTGTANYGYTF. DNA for the CDR3: TGTGCCAGCAGCTCCACAGGAACTGCTAACTATGGCTACACCTTC.

The chain joins TRBV10-2 to TRBJ2-7, with 8 bases matching TRBD2. CDR3 length: 13 residues. V lost 10 bases, J lost 2 bases, and 7 bases stayed unmatched. The germline V gene has CDR1 WSHSY and CDR2 SAAADI. DNA of the CDR3: TGCGCCACCAGAATGGGACTAGCCTACGAGCAGTACTTC. This translates into CATRMGLAYEQYF.

This chain connects TRBV24-1 to TRBJ2-7; tentatively, D is TRBD2 (5 bases). CDR3 size: 14 residues. V was shortened by 4 bases and J by 5 bases, with 14 bases between the two germline ends. Germline-derived CDR1 and CDR2 are KGHDR and SFDVKD. In nucleotides, the CDR3 is TGTGCCACCAGTGACGCTGCCCAGCGGAACGAGCAGTACTTC. Protein: CATSDAAQRNEQYF.

The chain couples TRBV28 to TRBJ1-2; tentative D call: TRBD1 (6 bases). The CDR3 sequence is 11 residues long. CDR1 and CDR2 (germline): MDHEN, SYDVKM. CDR3 sequence (DNA): TGTGCTATAGGCAGGGGCTATGGCTACACCTTC. Translating gives CAIGRGYGYTF.

V gene TRBV5-4 combines with J gene TRBJ2-5, with D maybe TRBD1 (6 bases). The length of the CDR3 is 14 residues. V lost 4 bases, J lost 1 base, and 11 bases lay in between. Germline V gene lookup returns CDR1 SGHNT and CDR2 YYREEE (reference sequence). This CDR3 reads CASSTGQLQETQYF. The CDR3, as DNA: TGTGCCAGCAGCACCGGACAGCTCCAAGAGACCCAGTACTTC.

This clone has more than one count but fewer than ten. The chain has TRBV4-3 and TRBJ1-1; weak D call: TRBD1 (5 bases). The CDR3 is 15 amino acids. The germline V and J ends were trimmed by 2 bases and 0 bases, with 10 bases remaining between them. Germline V gene sequence: CDR1 LGHNA, CDR2 YSLEER. DNA for the CDR3: TGCGCCAGCAGCCAACTCCCGACAGTGAACACTGAAGCTTTCTTT. Its protein product is CASSQLPTVNTEAFF.

V and J are TRBV6-5 and TRBJ1-2; 7 bases map to TRBD1. The CDR3 loop spans 15 amino acids. The ends lost 6 bases at V and 5 bases at J; junction bases unmatched: 12. Germline V gene sequence: CDR1 MNHEY, CDR2 SVGAGI. The CDR3 is CASSRLEGAGYGYTF. CDR3 nucleotides: TGTGCCAGCAGCCGGTTAGAGGGGGCAGGATATGGCTACACCTTC.

This clone came up once. The J gene is TRBJ1-2, the V gene TRBV6-1, with D tentatively TRBD1 (5 bases). Per the germline V gene, CDR1 is MNHNS and CDR2 is SASEGT. V shed 2 bases and J shed 7 bases, with 14 bases lying between them. This CDR3 is 14 amino acids long. The CDR3 here is CASSEIRGSSGYTF. CDR3 DNA sequence: TGTGCCAGCAGTGAAATAAGGGGAAGCTCTGGCTACACCTTC.

Only one count was recorded for this clone. J is TRBJ2-7 and V is TRBV6-5, with D tentatively TRBD1 (6 bases). The CDR3 spans 12 residues. CDR1 and CDR2 from the germline V gene are MNHEY and SVGAGI. Trimming left V 6 bases short and J 4 bases short, with 10 bases between. CDR3 bases: TGTGCCAGCAGGACAGGATTATACGAGCAGTACTTC. This translates into CASRTGLYEQYF.

This chain links TRBV7-2 with TRBJ2-1; TRBD2 aligns across 8 bases. Per the germline V gene, CDR1 is SGHTA and CDR2 is FQGNSA. V was clipped by 7 bases and J by 8 bases; unmatched bases: 13. The CDR3 consists of 15 residues. This chain's CDR3 is CASTPGGYNNDEQFF. DNA for the CDR3: TGTGCCAGCACCCCGGGAGGGTACAATAACGATGAGCAGTTCTTC.

The chain recombines TRBV28 with TRBJ1-6, with D uncertain. Germline V lookup: CDR1 MDHEN, CDR2 SYDVKM. The CDR3 sequence is 15 residues long. Trimming cost V 5 bases and J 5 bases, with 13 bases left between them. The CDR3: CASSIKRGDNSPLHF. The CDR3, as DNA: TGTGCCAGCAGTATAAAGCGCGGAGATAATTCACCCCTCCACTTT.

The chain combines TRBV7-2 with TRBJ2-7; 7 bases agree with TRBD1. Germline values: CDR1 SGHTA, CDR2 FQGNSA. V was pared by 5 bases and J by 6 bases, with 7 bases of the junction left unmatched. This CDR3 comprises 13 residues. The CDR3 sequence: CASSRQGKGEQYF. CDR3 coding DNA: TGTGCCAGCAGCCGACAGGGCAAGGGCGAGCAGTACTTC.

The rearrangement uses TRBV5-1 and TRBJ2-1, with 8 nucleotides matching TRBD2. This CDR3 region has 16 residues. The V and J ends lost 3 bases and 6 bases, in that order; junction bases with no gene match: 11. Germline CDR1 reads SGHRS; CDR2 reads YFSETQ. Here the CDR3 DNA reads TGCGCCAGCAGCTCCCTTGTAGCGGGGCGTCCCAATGAGCAGTTCTTC. Encoded protein: CASSSLVAGRPNEQFF.

V gene TRBV10-3 combines with J gene TRBJ2-5; weak D call: TRBD2 (5 bases). CDR3 length: 13 amino acids. In germline, CDR1 is ENHRY, CDR2 SYGVKD. V was shortened by 5 bases and J by 0 bases, with 7 bases between the two germline ends. The CDR3 DNA follows: TGTGCCATCAGTCGGGGTTACCAAGAGACCCAGTACTTC. Translating it yields CAISRGYQETQYF.

The chain uses TRBV7-2 and TRBJ2-1; 13 nucleotides line up with TRBD2. Germline loops: CDR1 SGHTA, CDR2 FQGNSA. V dropped 5 bases and J dropped 9; count of bases not matched to a gene: 10. The CDR3 runs to 16 residues. CDR3 nucleotides: TGTGCCAGCAGCGCCCTCGGACTAGCGGGAGTTCGTGAGCAGTTCTTC. It codes for CASSALGLAGVREQFF.